This T cell receptor (beta chain) was observed in a study of T-cell reconstitution after alpha-beta-depleted transplantation in children. This CDR3 region has 12 residues. Germline V lookup: CDR1 PRHDT, CDR2 FYEKMQ (reference sequence). V lost 2 bases to trimming and J lost 7 bases, with 8 bases between them. Library preparation (for TCRbeta) was performed with unique molecular identifiers. In TCRdb, the PCR reads were re-called with MiXCR into one record per CDR3 protein. Here the sample spans about 980,000 distinct CDR3 sequences, roughly 29% being singletons. The chain has TRBV13 and TRBJ1-1; D remains ambiguous. The sample consisted of PBMCs, mostly from graft donor cells, taken 360 days after TCRalphabeta/CD19-depleted stem cell transplant. The receptor was derived from a boy in the first two years of life who had a stem cell transplant for SCID, so the T cells may come from the graft donor. CDR3 sequence reads: CASSLLTDEAFF. In DNA form, the CDR3 reads TGTGCCAGCAGCTTACTGACGGATGAAGCTTTCTTT.